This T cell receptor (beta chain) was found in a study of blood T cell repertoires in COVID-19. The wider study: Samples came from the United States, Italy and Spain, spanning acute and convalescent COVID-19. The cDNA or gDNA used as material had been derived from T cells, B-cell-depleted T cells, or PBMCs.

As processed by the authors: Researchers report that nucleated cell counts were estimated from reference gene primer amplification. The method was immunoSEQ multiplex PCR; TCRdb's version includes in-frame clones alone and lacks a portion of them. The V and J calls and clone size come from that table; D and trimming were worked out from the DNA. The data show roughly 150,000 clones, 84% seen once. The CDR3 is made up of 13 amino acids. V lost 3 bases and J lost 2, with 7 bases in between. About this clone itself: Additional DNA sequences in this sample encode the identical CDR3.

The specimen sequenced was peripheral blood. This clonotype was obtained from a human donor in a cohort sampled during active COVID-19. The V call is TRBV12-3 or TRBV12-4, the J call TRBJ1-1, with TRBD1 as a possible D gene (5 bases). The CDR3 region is CASSLTENTEAFF. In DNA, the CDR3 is TGTGCCAGCAGTTTGACAGAAAACACTGAAGCTTTCTTT.